This TCR beta chain appears in the sequencing data of a study of CD8+CD57+ T cells in acquired aplastic anemia (dated by TCRdb to the late 2010s). About the full investigation: A mean of 3.2 ug of DNA, ranging from 0.2 to 27.4 ug, was extracted from sorted CD4+ and CD8+ cells. CD8+CD57+ expansion was defined as frequency above the mean frequency observed in healthy subjects.

This clonotype has a handful of counts. The antigen it recognizes is unknown. No much larger clonotype is one base removed from it; base qualities were not supplied. Genomic DNA served as template for TCR beta VDJ combination and CDR3 sequence profiling. An Illumina HiSeq 2000 was used for TCR repertoire sequencing. For the original study's pipeline: TRBV/TRBJ rearrangement plots, CDR3 size and DJ length profiles, and Simpson's diversity index were used to assess repertoires. The immunodominant clone was defined as the most abundant DNA sequence in deep sequencing data. CDR3 amino acid sequences were screened for sharing across subjects and compared with published repertoires and the VDJdb database. The public reads were reprocessed in TCRdb via fastp at Q25 and MiXCR, keeping in-frame beta chains. Rows with a matching CDR3 protein are joined into one entry that keeps the most common DNA and genes. TCRdb, not the original authors, processed these V and J calls. The sample table records 150,000 to 200,000 distinct CDR3 sequences; 40% to 60% of these occur just once. The biggest ten clones account for roughly 30% of the sample.

The trim is 9 bases for V and 0 bases for J, with a gap of 17 bases between the germline ends. The CDR3 spans 15 residues, from the cysteine through the phenylalanine. Solely the CDR3 DNA is kept, with 45 bases framed from the first base. CDR1 and CDR2 (ENHRY, SYGVKD) derive from the germline V gene. Patients chosen for sequencing had shown expansion of CD8+CD57+ cells by flow cytometry. Severe acquired aplastic anemia was diagnosed in all patients according to International Study of Aplastic Anemia and Agranulocytosis and Camitta criteria. At the time blood was sampled, none of the patients had received any therapy. In this study, sorted CD4+ and CD8+ T cells from the blood of healthy subjects and of severe aplastic anemia patients had their TCR repertoires deep-sequenced. Patients were enrolled under clinicaltrials.gov protocols 00001620, 01623167, 00001397, 00071045, 00081523 and 00961064 in the USA. Ficoll-Paque density gradient centrifugation was used to isolate peripheral blood mononuclear cells. Before DNA extraction, CD4+ and CD8+ T cells were sorted with FACS or magnetic beads.

What the research found in general, with its limitations: Some 30 CD8+ CDR3 sequences were shared between patients and controls but appeared highly expressed in patients and within their immunodominant clones. No significant difference in CD8+ Simpson's diversity was found between patients and healthy controls (P=0.060).

Sequencing used sorted CD4+, CD8+, or CD8+CD57+ T cells (not recorded which) from PBMCs. The receptor chain draws on TRBV10-3 and TRBJ1-1; TRBD1 is perhaps the D gene, given 6 matching bases. The origin of this receptor is a human donor with aplastic anemia. The DNA sequence reads TGTGCCATGCAAAGCTCACAGGGCATGAACACTGAAGCTTTCTTT. Translation gives CAMQSSQGMNTEAFF.